This T cell receptor beta chain appears in the sequencing data of a study of blood T cell repertoires in COVID-19. Study context: COVID-19 samples from acute and convalescent phases originated in the United States, Italy and Spain. T cells, B-cell-depleted T cells, or PBMCs supplied cDNA or gDNA.

Original processing methods: Estimation of nucleated cell counts relied on the amplification of reference gene primers. The data were produced by immunoSEQ multiplex PCR, yet TCRdb's version contains in-frame clones alone and is incomplete. D and trimming were read from the DNA, whereas the V and J calls and clone size are those reported in that table. The sample lists around 130,000 clones; less than 85% were seen once. There are 16 residues in the CDR3. Germline values: CDR1 KGHSH, CDR2 LQKENI. V trimming: 7 bases; J trimming: 1 base; junction bases outside the gene matches: 9. The sequencing sample was made of peripheral blood. V is TRBV18 and J is TRBJ1-1; 10 nucleotides line up with TRBD1. The TCR sequence derives from a woman aged 55-75 years with acute or convalescent COVID-19. CDR3 sequence: CASYTGTGDPNTEAFF. CDR3 DNA: TGTGCCAGCTACACCGGGACAGGGGACCCGAACACTGAAGCTTTCTTT. The variable domain in full, completed from reference TRBV18 and TRBJ1-1, reads NAGVMQNPRHLVRRRGQEARLRCSPMKGHSHVYWYRQLPEEGLKFMVYLQKENIIDESGMPKERFSAEFPKEGPSILRIQQVVRGDSAAYFCASYTGTGDPNTEAFFGQGTRLTVV.